This TCR beta chain originates from a study of identical twins (dated by TCRdb to the mid-2010s). Some background on the complete study: To test whether fetal clonotypes persist, the study used deep sequencing on TCR alpha and beta repertoires from monozygotic twins, unrelated adults of various ages, and cord blood. To rule out contamination, replicate twin experiments were performed at different times with different library preparation protocols.

The method was 5' RACE. Data came from an Illumina HiSeq 2000. A universal primer binding site was introduced by template switching, and a unique molecular identifier was present in the final cDNA, enabling accurate counting of TCR cDNA molecules. Specific primers in the conserved constant-segment region were used to synthesize first-strand cDNA for the TCR alpha and beta chains. To control for contamination, each cDNA library was double barcoded with a SMART-Mk sample barcode plus Illumina barcodes. TruSeq adapter sequences along with Illumina sample barcodes were introduced in two successive PCR steps. Sequencing of the TCR alpha and beta cDNA libraries was done on the Illumina HiSeq platform using custom primers. The published analysis was carried out like this. Raw reads were processed with MiGEC to extract unique molecular identifiers, and MiXCR was used to determine CDR3 positions. Recombination models were inferred per individual with the repgenHMM and IGoR tools using an EM algorithm. The analysis of shared clonotypes was done with the tcR package in R, with sharing normalized by the product of cloneset sizes. To study raw recombination free of thymic and clonal selection effects, out-of-frame nonproductive sequences were analyzed. The public sequencing data were trimmed at Q25 with fastp and processed into clonotypes with MiXCR by TCRdb, which kept only in-frame beta chains. All rows with the same CDR3 protein become a single entry with the most common DNA and genes. The V and J calls reflect TCRdb's pipeline rather than the authors' work. This sample is represented by around 450,000 distinct CDR3 sequences; 14% of them were singletons. The ten largest clonotypes hold approximately 0.52% of the sample.

Points the paper makes about the study in general: Invariant T cells such as MAIT and iNKT could partly confound zero-insertion analyses, though diverse VJ usage argued against this for most clonotypes. Abundant cord blood beta clonotypes had fewer insertions, young adult naive repertoires showed a similar but weaker trend, and memory repertoires showed no such trend. Because the same donors could not be followed over many years, the conclusions relied on cross-sectional statistical analysis. A weaker excess of twin sharing was found in beta out-of-frame sequences because the signal-to-noise ratio was lowered by fewer shared sequences. In monozygotic twins, out-of-frame TCR alpha sharing was systematically underestimated by recombination models, although the models agreed with sharing between unrelated individuals. Compared with coincidental sharing between unrelated individuals, out-of-frame TCR alpha sequences shared between twins showed an excess of sequences with low generation probability.

Only healthy Caucasian donors were included. The twin cohort comprised three pairs of female monozygotic twins, all aged roughly 18 to 29 years. CD4+ and CD8+ T cell populations were isolated with positive isolation kits from Invitrogen. Notes on this clonotype: This receptor's antigen is unknown. One base away there is no much larger clone; base qualities are not given.

The CDR3, from cysteine to phenylalanine, totals 14 residues. CDR3 DNA only is kept here, 42 bases in frame from base 1. The V end loses 7 bases and the J end loses 5 bases, and a stretch of 15 bases separates them. The germline V gene sets CDR1 to MNHEY and CDR2 to SVGEGT. This sample was also put to use in a study of yellow fever vaccine responses in identical twins. The other study reports the following: The authors reported that the T cell response to vaccination in identical twins appeared partly convergent and partly personalized. The study precisely tracked vaccine-responding T cell clones in identical twins.

The specimen sequenced was CD4+ T cells sorted from blood. The chain is made from TRBV6-2 or TRBV6-3 and TRBJ2-1; the D gene is tentatively TRBD1 or TRBD2, each matching 5 bases. The sequence derives from a woman younger than 30 in good health. CDR3 loop: CASKLPGRHNEQFF. The DNA sequence is as follows: TGTGCCAGCAAGCTTCCGGGACGGCACAATGAGCAGTTCTTC.